The clone carrying this T cell receptor (beta chain) was seen at least ten times. The time point was: newly diagnosed GD, antithyroid drugs for less than 3 months. PBMCs provided the RNA from which the TCR library was made. This entry belongs to a study of regulatory T cells in long-lasting Graves disease. Germline CDR1 and CDR2: DFQATT and SNEGSKA (reference sequence). Losses at the gene ends were 3 bases for V and 6 bases for J; bases not matched to a gene: 13. The length of the CDR3 is 16 residues. In building TCR beta libraries, iRepertoire HTBI primers were used together with Arm-PCR of CDR3 regions. TCRdb used MiXCR to reprocess the multiplex PCR reads, holding one entry per CDR3 protein. The sample has about 540,000 distinct CDR3 sequences, 13% seen once. The data also belong to a second study, concerning T cells in Graves' hyperthyroidism and ophthalmopathy.

The source is a man aged 30 to 39 with Graves disease. This chain links TRBV20-1 with TRBJ2-3; 9 bases are a match to TRBD1. The specimen was peripheral blood mononuclear cells (PBMCs), collected at new diagnosis, from a patient treated with antithyroid drugs. CDR3 in amino acids: CSASAGTGRSGDTQYF. The CDR3 DNA follows: TGCAGTGCTAGTGCCGGGACAGGGCGTTCGGGGGATACGCAGTATTTT.